What follows is one TCR beta chain and its context. The antigen is undetermined. This record belongs to a study of shared clonotypes between healthy human individuals. Study-level points and caveats: Researchers sampled only blood; tissue repertoires likely differ. Naive subsets tended to show greater estimated richness than memory subsets. Donor clonotype sharing was expected to depend on sequencing depth. Generation probabilities of non-shared clonotypes were lower (relative to those shared by all four donors).

Naive CD8 populations comprised CD45RO-negative cells positively selected for CCR7, excluding terminally differentiated effector memory CD45RA+ cells. Some clones are missing from TCRdb's copy, which holds only in-frame ones; the method was immunoSEQ multiplex PCR. Found here are approximately 840,000 clones, around 96% of them singletons; the top ten hold less than 0.25%. CDR1 SGHTA and CDR2 FQGNSA come from the germline V gene. V was trimmed by 0 bases and J by 3 bases, leaving 24 bases between them. This CDR3 spans 20 amino acids. The V gene is TRBV7-2, the J gene TRBJ2-1; tentatively, D is TRBD1 (7 bases). The source material was naive CD8+ T cells sorted from blood. This TCR was recovered from a man between 25 and 39 years old in good health. The CDR3 sequence is CASSLAGDRVYGRVYNEQFF. In DNA form, the CDR3 reads TGTGCCAGCAGCTTAGCGGGAGACAGGGTTTACGGGAGAGTCTACAATGAGCAGTTCTTC.